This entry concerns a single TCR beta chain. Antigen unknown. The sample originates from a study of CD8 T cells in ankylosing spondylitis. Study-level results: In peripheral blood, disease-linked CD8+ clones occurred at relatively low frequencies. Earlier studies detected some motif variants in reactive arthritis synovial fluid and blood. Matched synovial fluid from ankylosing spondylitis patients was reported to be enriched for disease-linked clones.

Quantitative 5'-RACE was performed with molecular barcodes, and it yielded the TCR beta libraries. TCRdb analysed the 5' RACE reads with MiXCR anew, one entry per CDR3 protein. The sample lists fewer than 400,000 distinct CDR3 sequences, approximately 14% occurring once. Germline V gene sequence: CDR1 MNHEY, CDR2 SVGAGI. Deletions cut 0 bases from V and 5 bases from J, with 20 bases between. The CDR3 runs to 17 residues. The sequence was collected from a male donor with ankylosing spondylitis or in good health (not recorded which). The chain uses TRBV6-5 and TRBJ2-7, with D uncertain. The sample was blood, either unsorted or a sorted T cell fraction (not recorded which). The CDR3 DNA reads TGTGCCAGCAGTTACTCGGGGTTCGGGCTCCGGACGGACGAGCAGTACTTC. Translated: CASSYSGFGLRTDEQYF.